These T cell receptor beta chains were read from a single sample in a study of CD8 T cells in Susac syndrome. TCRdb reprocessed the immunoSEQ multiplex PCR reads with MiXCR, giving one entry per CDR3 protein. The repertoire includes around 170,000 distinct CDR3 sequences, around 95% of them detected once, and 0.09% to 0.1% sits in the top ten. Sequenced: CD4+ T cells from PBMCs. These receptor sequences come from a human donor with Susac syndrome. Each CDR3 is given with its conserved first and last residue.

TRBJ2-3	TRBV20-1	CSAYSGTFQDTQYF
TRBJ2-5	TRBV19	CASSTYRAETQYF
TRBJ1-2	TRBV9	CASSVLGQDYGYTF
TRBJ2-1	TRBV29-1	CSPGTVNNEQFF
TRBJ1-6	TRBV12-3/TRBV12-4	CASSLQSPGSPLHF
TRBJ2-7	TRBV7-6	CASSLARTYEQYF
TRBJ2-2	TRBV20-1	CSARESSGGPNTGELFF
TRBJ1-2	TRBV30	CAWSSGGEHGYTF
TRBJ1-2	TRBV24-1	CATSDGPYYGYTF
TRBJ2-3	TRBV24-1	CATSIGAGAHTDTQYF
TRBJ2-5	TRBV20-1	CSGSRLAGRQETQYF
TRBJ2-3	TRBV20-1	CSARDIAGGRGDTQYF
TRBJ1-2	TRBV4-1	CASSLDRGYYGYTF
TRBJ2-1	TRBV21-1	CASSKEAGGRSSYNEQFF
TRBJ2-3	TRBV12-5	CASGSSGTITDTQYF
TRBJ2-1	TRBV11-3	CASSLYRDRDNEQFF
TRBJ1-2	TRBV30	CACLDRATF
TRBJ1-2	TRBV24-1	CATSDLRAGKRYGYTF
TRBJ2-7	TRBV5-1	CASSSTASSYEQYF
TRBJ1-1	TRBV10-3	CAISESRGNTEAFF
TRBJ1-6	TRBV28	CASSDRVSAPLHF
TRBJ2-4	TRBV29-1	CSVEISAWNIQYF
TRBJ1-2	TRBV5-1	CASSFRQGDGYTF